The following is a T cell receptor (beta chain) sequence with its context. This record belongs to a study of long-term antiretroviral therapy in people with HIV. An immunoSEQ assay, version v3.0, was performed at survey level. Sequencing used immunoSEQ multiplex PCR; TCRdb keeps in-frame clones, though not all of them. The data show about 16,000 clones, 76% seen once. Germline values: CDR1 LNHNV, CDR2 YYDKDF (reference sequence). The CDR3 length is 15 residues. The germline V and J ends were trimmed by 1 base and 0 bases, with 9 bases remaining between them. This TCR came from a woman between 45 and 65 years old with HIV. The chain recombines TRBV15 with TRBJ1-1; the D is unclear. The input for sequencing was unsorted PBMCs, taken 2.5 years before starting antiretroviral therapy. The CDR3 nucleotides are TGTGCCACCAGCAGAGTTAAACAAATGAACACTGAAGCTTTCTTT. Translating gives CATSRVKQMNTEAFF.